Shown below are 16 T cell receptor beta chains from a single sample sequenced in a study of blood T cell repertoires in COVID-19. Clones were read by immunoSEQ multiplex PCR, and TCRdb kept only the in-frame ones, dropping some. The sample records more than 90,000 clones, roughly three quarters being singletons. Source material: peripheral blood. The source of these receptors is a woman aged 80 or over with acute or convalescent COVID-19.

The chain joins TRBV5-1 to TRBJ2-3; D possibly corresponds to TRBD1 (6 bases). Germline V CDR1 and CDR2: SGHRS, YFSETQ. V was clipped by 5 bases and J by 0 bases, with 10 bases between them. CDR3 length: 14 amino acids. As DNA, the CDR3 is TGCGCCAGCAGTAGGGGGACCAGCACAGATACGCAGTATTTT. As protein: CASSRGTSTDTQYF.

The rearrangement joins TRBV5-6 to TRBJ2-3; TRBD1 aligns across 10 bases. Unmatched junction bases numbered 7, after V lost 4 bases and J lost 5 bases. The germline V gene encodes CDR1 SGHDT and CDR2 YYEEEE. The length of the CDR3 is 15 residues. The CDR3 sequence: CASSLRTGGVDTQYF. DNA of the CDR3: TGTGCCAGCAGCCTTCGGACAGGGGGGGTAGATACGCAGTATTTT.

The chain combines TRBV7-3 with TRBJ2-1; 8 nucleotides align to TRBD2. The V gene end was trimmed by 3 bases and the J gene end by 8 bases; junction bases not matched to a gene: 9. Germline CDR1 and CDR2: SGHTA and FQGTGA. The CDR3 runs 15 residues. DNA of the CDR3: TGTGCCAGCAGCTTGGGACTAGGGAGCGTCGATGAGCAGTTCTTC. Residues: CASSLGLGSVDEQFF.

This clone was detected only a few times. This chain links TRBV6-2 or TRBV6-3 with TRBJ1-3, with a possible D match to TRBD1 (5 bases). The CDR3 is made up of 15 amino acids. Looked up from germline, CDR1 is MNHEY and CDR2 is SVGEGT. Trimming pared 4 bases from V and 1 base from J, leaving 11 bases between. The CDR3 DNA is TGTGCCAGCAGTTCCCTGACAGCTTCTGGAAACACCATATATTTT. It yields the protein CASSSLTASGNTIYF.

This clone was seen only once. The chain links TRBV14 to TRBJ1-1; 7 nucleotides align to TRBD1. Germline CDR1 SGHDN, CDR2 FVKESK. CDR3 length: 19 residues. V shed 4 bases, J shed 5 bases, and the junction held 22 bases outside the gene matches. The chain's CDR3 is CASSPPPHRGRVLGTEAFF. For the CDR3, the DNA is TGTGCCAGCAGCCCCCCCCCGCACAGGGGAAGGGTTCTGGGGACTGAAGCTTTCTTT.

This clone has just a few counts. The chain uses TRBV7-6 and TRBJ2-5; 7 bases line up with TRBD2. This CDR3 contains 15 residues. The ends lost 1 base at V and 4 bases at J; junction bases unmatched: 6. The germline gives CDR1 SGHVS, CDR2 FNYEAQ. CDR3 in amino acids: CASSLGEGRLETQYF. The DNA for the CDR3 is TGTGCCAGCAGCTTAGGGGAGGGGCGCTTAGAGACCCAGTACTTC.

This chain joins TRBV4-1 and TRBJ1-6, with a possible D match to TRBD1 (6 bases). CDR1 MGHRA and CDR2 YSYEKL come from the germline V gene. The CDR3 covers 16 residues. V was shortened by 4 bases and J by 7 bases, with 17 bases between the two germline ends. The chain's CDR3 is CASSLTPDSRNSPLHF. The CDR3 DNA reads TGCGCCAGCAGCCTCACCCCGGACAGTAGGAATTCACCCCTCCACTTT.

The J gene is TRBJ2-7, the V gene TRBV6-5; maybe TRBD1 (7 bases). The CDR3 totals 16 residues. Trimming shortened V by 0 bases and J by 1 base, and 13 bases separated the two germline ends. Germline loops: CDR1 MNHEY, CDR2 SVGAGI. As DNA, the CDR3 is TGTGCCAGCAGTTACTCTGGAGGGGACAGTTCCTACGAGCAGTACTTC. Protein sequence: CASSYSGGDSSYEQYF.

This clone was counted between two and nine times. This rearrangement joins TRBV6-5 to TRBJ2-2, with 10 positions matching TRBD1. The trim removed 7 bases at V and 6 bases at J, leaving 8 bases unmatched. This CDR3 comprises 15 residues. CDR1 MNHEY and CDR2 SVGAGI come from the germline V gene. The CDR3 DNA reads as TGTGCCAGCACCTTGACAGGGGGCGCATCCGGGGAGCTGTTTTTT. Its protein is CASTLTGGASGELFF.

The chain employs TRBV3-1 (or the pseudogene TRBV3-2) and TRBJ1-5; TRBD1 aligns across 7 bases. Germline V gene lookup returns CDR1 LGHDT and CDR2 YNNKEL (reference sequence). Unmatched junction bases numbered 3, after V lost 5 bases and J lost 2 bases. This CDR3 has 14 residues. CDR3 sequence (DNA): TGTGCCAGCAGCTATACAGGGGGCAATCAGCCCCAGCATTTT. This sequence encodes CASSYTGGNQPQHF.

The chain combines TRBV28 with TRBJ1-2, with 10 bases lining up with TRBD1. The CDR3 runs 15 residues. The V and J ends lost 3 bases and 5 bases, in that order; junction bases with no gene match: 6. CDR1 is MDHEN and CDR2 is SYDVKM in the germline V gene. CDR3 amino acids: CASSLGDRGGYGYTF. CDR3 in DNA: TGTGCCAGCAGTTTGGGGGACAGGGGAGGGTATGGCTACACCTTC.

Of note for this clone: At one end the junction does not follow the germline gene, possibly because of a read error. The chain combines TRBV6-5 with TRBJ2-1; D is unresolved. CDR3 length equals 15 residues. CDR1 and CDR2 from the germline V gene are MNHEY and SVGAGI. The CDR3 coding sequence is TGTGCCAGCAGCTACTCGTATAACACCGACAATGAGCAGTTCTTC. Translating gives CASSYSYNTDNEQFF.

This clone was counted only a few times. This chain links TRBV15 with TRBJ2-7; no firm D call. With 0 bases removed from V and 1 base from J, the gap between germline ends came to 7 bases. Germline V gene sequence: CDR1 LNHNV, CDR2 YYDKDF (reference sequence). The CDR3 runs 14 residues. CDR3 nucleotide sequence: TGTGCCACCAGCAGAGATGGCGGTTCCTACGAGCAGTACTTC. Translating gives CATSRDGGSYEQYF.

The count of this clone is one. The chain carries TRBV6-5 and TRBJ1-2; D is perhaps TRBD1 (5 bases). The CDR3 totals 15 residues. Germline CDR1 reads MNHEY; CDR2 reads SVGAGI. The germline V and J ends were trimmed by 0 bases and 8 bases, with 16 bases remaining between them. The chain's CDR3 is CASSYSNQQAGGYTF. In DNA, the CDR3 is TGTGCCAGCAGTTACTCGAATCAACAGGCGGGAGGCTACACCTTC.

J is TRBJ2-5 and V is TRBV27; tentatively, D is TRBD1 (6 bases). Trimming stripped 2 bases from V and 5 bases from J, with 15 bases between. The germline V gene has CDR1 MNHEY and CDR2 SMNVEV (reference sequence). The CDR3 contains 15 residues. The CDR3 reads CASSLQGTPGETQYF. Here the CDR3 DNA reads TGTGCCAGCAGTTTACAGGGGACCCCGGGGGAGACCCAGTACTTC.

The chain recombines TRBV2 with TRBJ2-6, with D hard to call. The CDR3 runs 14 residues. Germline V gene lookup returns CDR1 SNHLY and CDR2 FYNNEI. Trimming shortened V by 6 bases and J by 4 bases, and 10 bases separated the two germline ends. The chain's CDR3 is CASRLRVGANVLTF. Written as DNA, the CDR3 is TGTGCCAGCAGGCTACGGGTGGGGGCCAACGTCCTGACTTTC.